This T cell receptor (beta chain) appears in the sequencing data of a study of CD4 T cell repertoires in COVID-19 (dated by TCRdb to the early 2020s). With regard to the full study: For cross-reactivity analysis, CFSE-low cells were expanded with IL-2 for roughly ten days, then relabeled and restimulated with spike proteins from other coronaviruses. Subset-level TCR Vbeta repertoire analysis of SARS-CoV-2-reactive T cells was performed in a few recovered individuals. Naturally processed CD4+ T cell responses to SARS-CoV-2 spike and nucleoprotein were characterized in COVID-19-recovered individuals, and clonal composition was assessed by TCR Vbeta sequencing.

A distance of 8 bases separates the germline ends of V and J, which lose 5 bases and 2 bases respectively. The CDR3, cysteine through phenylalanine, is 13 amino acids long. Here the CDR3 DNA is all that survives: 39 bases in frame from base 1. The germline V gene yields SGHNT for CDR1 and YENEEA for CDR2. Taken with the paper, the label for time point translates to: sample from a COVID-19-recovered individual after infection. Patients who had recovered from mild-to-severe COVID-19 served as donors. Memory T cell samples that were not cultured went straight to sequencing right after ex vivo isolation. CD4+ total memory, central memory, effector memory and circulating T follicular helper cells were isolated from peripheral blood mononuclear cells. Study-wide findings and limitations: Between roughly 6.5 and 27% of SARS-CoV-2 clonotypes were also detected in SARS-CoV and/or HKU1 spike-stimulated secondary cultures, consistent with cross-reactivity. Two or all three memory subsets shared several of the most expanded SARS-CoV-2-reactive clonotypes, which suggests intraclonal diversification.

This clone was observed a single time. It lacks a known antigen. Per-base quality was not reported, and no clone a single base away is much larger than it. The library was prepared using the immunoSEQ multiplex PCR assay. Per the source publication's procedure: Repertoire overlap between subsets was quantified using the Chao-Jaccard similarity index and counts of shared clonotypes. As stored in TCRdb, this immuneACCESS dataset retains in-frame rearrangements with V and J assigned. A fraction of the clones does not appear; measured against another copy, unresolved V genes explain less than half of the discrepancy, and the remainder lacks a known reason. The DNA was the basis for D and trimming; V, J and clone size are from that table. Present in this sample are approximately 75,000 clones, roughly four fifths of which were seen just once. The top ten clonotypes cover roughly 0.6% of the sample.

The TCR sequence derives from a human donor who had COVID-19. This material consisted of CD4+ T cells from peripheral blood, taken after recovery from COVID-19. The chain is encoded by TRBV11-3 joined to TRBJ2-3; TRBD2 is a possible D gene, resting on 6 matching bases. The CDR3 corresponds to CASSRGTTDTQYF. The sequenced DNA is TGTGCCAGCAGCCGGGGGACCACAGATACGCAGTATTTT.